This record concerns one T cell receptor (beta chain) sequence. Its antigen is not identified. Using the 5' RACE reads, TCRdb records one entry per CDR3 protein without DNA. The repertoire shows 450,000 to 600,000 distinct CDR3 sequences; the top ten hold roughly 3.6%. The entry originates in a study of T cells expressing NK-cell markers. There are 16 residues in the CDR3. Germline assignment: CDR1 KGHDR and CDR2 SFDVKD. Study findings and constraints: Of the CD8+ T cell pool in more than 5 donors, about 1.0-7.0% was accounted for by dominant NKG2C+ clonotypes. These clonotypes additionally ranked first within the CD3+CD56-NKG2C+ fraction of several donors.

This sequence joins TRBV24-1 and TRBJ2-1; TCRdb returns TRBD2, unconfirmable since there is no DNA. Sequenced material: blood T cells: a sorted CD56 or NKG2C T cell subset, CD4+ or CD8+ T cells, or bulk PBMC T cells (not recorded which). This clonotype originated in a young man in good health. The CDR3 loop reads CATSDYRQGEGNEQFF.